This passage covers 30 T cell receptor beta chains from one sample sequenced in a study of blood T cell repertoires in COVID-19. The repertoire was sequenced with immunoSEQ multiplex PCR; TCRdb's copy has only in-frame clones and lacks some. The sample shows roughly 250,000 clones, roughly nine tenths of them seen only once. The specimen sequenced was peripheral blood. Every receptor here comes from a woman aged 25 to 45 with COVID-19, enrolled during active disease.

V and J are TRBV28 and TRBJ2-3; TRBD2 matches 12 bases. The CDR3 loop spans 16 amino acids. Germline loops: CDR1 MDHEN, CDR2 SYDVKM. V was clipped by 5 bases and J by 5 bases; unmatched bases: 8. The DNA for the CDR3 is TGTGCCAGCAGTCCCGCTAGCGGGGGGGCCGTAGATACGCAGTATTTT. Its protein product is CASSPASGGAVDTQYF.

J is TRBJ1-2 and V is TRBV7-9; 8 nucleotides align to TRBD1. From germline, CDR1 is SEHNR and CDR2 FQNEAQ (reference sequence). The V gene end was trimmed by 6 bases and the J gene end by 7 bases; junction bases not matched to a gene: 10. This CDR3 is built from 14 residues. The DNA for the CDR3 is TGTGCCAGCAGTCCAGGCCAGGGGGCGGCTGGCTACACCTTC. Its protein product is CASSPGQGAAGYTF.

This chain links TRBV11-2 with TRBJ2-3, with 7 nucleotides matching TRBD2. The CDR3 covers 17 residues. J lost 1 base, V lost 0 bases, and 7 bases had no gene match. Germline loops: CDR1 SGHAT, CDR2 FQNNGV. Here the CDR3 reads CASSLDSWSGGTDTQYF. In DNA form, the CDR3 reads TGTGCCAGCAGCTTAGATAGCTGGAGCGGGGGCACAGATACGCAGTATTTT. The whole variable domain, remainder taken from reference TRBV11-2 and TRBJ2-3, is EAGVAQSPRYKIIEKRQSVAFWCNPISGHATLYWYQQILGQGPKLLIQFQNNGVVDDSQLPKDRFSAERLKGVDSTLKIQPAKLEDSAVYLCASSLDSWSGGTDTQYFGPGTRLTVL.

V usage is TRBV5-1 and J usage is TRBJ2-3, with D perhaps TRBD2 (6 bases). The V gene lost 0 bases and the J gene lost 6 bases, with 11 bases spanning the gap. There are 14 residues in the CDR3. Germline lookup yields CDR1 SGHRS and CDR2 YFSETQ. This CDR3 reads CASSLARSGDTQYF. In nucleotides, the CDR3 is TGCGCCAGCAGCTTGGCCCGAAGCGGGGATACGCAGTATTTT.

V gene TRBV2 combines with J gene TRBJ2-7; 7 positions agree with TRBD1. CDR1 is SNHLY, CDR2 FYNNEI, per germline. CDR3 length: 15 residues. With 5 bases clipped from V and 3 bases from J, the junction kept 10 bases outside the gene matches. CDR3 sequence: CASSRQGVGIYEQYF. The CDR3 DNA reads as TGTGCCAGCAGTCGGCAGGGGGTAGGGATCTACGAGCAGTACTTC. The whole variable domain, filled in from reference TRBV2 and TRBJ2-7, reads EPEVTQTPSHQVTQMGQEVILRCVPISNHLYFYWYRQILGQKVEFLVSFYNNEISEKSEIFDDQFSVERPDGSNFTLKIRSTKLEDSAMYFCASSRQGVGIYEQYFGPGTRLTVT.

V gene TRBV6-5 combines with J gene TRBJ1-2; perhaps TRBD1 as D (6 bases). The CDR3 contains 14 residues. Germline lookup yields CDR1 MNHEY and CDR2 SVGAGI. V lost 6 bases to trimming and J lost 0 bases, with 11 bases between them. This CDR3 reads CASSRGLANYGYTF. The DNA of the CDR3 is TGTGCCAGCAGCAGGGGCTTAGCTAACTATGGCTACACCTTC.

V gene TRBV30 combines with J gene TRBJ1-3; D gene ambiguous. Germline V gene lookup returns CDR1 GTSNPN and CDR2 SVGIG (reference sequence). Deletions cut 3 bases from V and 6 bases from J, with 12 bases between. The CDR3 runs 13 residues. The CDR3 spells CAWRISGVNTIYF. DNA of the CDR3: TGTGCCTGGAGGATCTCTGGAGTAAACACCATATATTTT. Full variable domain (outside the CDR3, taken from reference TRBV30 and TRBJ1-3): SQTIHQWPATLVQPVGSPLSLECTVEGTSNPNLYWYRQAAGRGLQLLFYSVGIGQISSEVPQNLSASRPQDRQFILSSKKLLLSDSGFYLCAWRISGVNTIYFGEGSWLTVV.

The V gene is TRBV28, the J gene TRBJ2-7, with 8 bases fitting TRBD1. The CDR3 has 15 residues. After removal of 3 bases from V and 6 bases from J, the junction contained 10 bases not matched to a gene. The germline gives CDR1 MDHEN, CDR2 SYDVKM. For the CDR3, the DNA is TGTGCCAGCAGTTTTCCGACAGGGGAGTTAGTCGAGCAGTACTTC. This gives the protein CASSFPTGELVEQYF. The full variable domain, rest sourced from reference TRBV28 and TRBJ2-7, is DVKVTQSSRYLVKRTGEKVFLECVQDMDHENMFWYRQDPGLGLRLIYFSYDVKMKEKGDIPEGYSVSREKKERFSLILESASTNQTSMYLCASSFPTGELVEQYFGPGTRLTVT.

The rearrangement links TRBV11-2 to TRBJ2-5; 7 nucleotides line up with TRBD2. Per germline, CDR1 SGHAT and CDR2 FQNNGV. The CDR3 runs to 15 residues. V was clipped by 1 base and J by 4 bases; unmatched bases: 6. DNA for the CDR3: TGTGCCAGCAGCTTAGTGGGGGGGACCGGAGAGACCCAGTACTTC. Translated: CASSLVGGTGETQYF.

The chain combines TRBV10-3 with TRBJ2-1, with 9 bases aligning to TRBD2. The ends lost 10 bases at V and 4 bases at J; junction bases unmatched: 5. CDR1 and CDR2 from the germline V gene are ENHRY and SYGVKD. This CDR3 comprises 13 residues. CDR3 in DNA: TGTGCCACAAGCGGGGGGCAATACAATGAGCAGTTCTTC. Amino acids: CATSGGQYNEQFF.

A single count supports this clone. CDR3 residues: CASKRNLYNEQFF. The CDR3 region has the DNA TGTGCCAGCAAGCGCAACCTATACAATGAGCAGTTCTTC. The chain uses TRBV13 and TRBJ2-1; D gene ambiguous. Germline-derived CDR1 and CDR2 are PRHDT and FYEKMQ (reference sequence). The V and J ends lost 7 bases and 4 bases respectively, with 11 bases between them. The CDR3 is 13 amino acids.

The chain is built from TRBV5-1 and TRBJ1-2; tentatively, D is TRBD1 (6 bases). The CDR3 loop spans 12 amino acids. Germline CDR1 and CDR2: SGHRS and YFSETQ. Trimming took 4 bases from V and 8 from J, leaving 12 bases between them. The CDR3 region is CASSPRGNGYTF. The CDR3 DNA follows: TGCGCCAGCAGCCCCAGGGGTAACGGCTACACCTTC.

The V gene is TRBV19, the J gene TRBJ1-5, with D possibly TRBD1 on 5 matching bases. In germline, CDR1 is LNHDA, CDR2 SQIVND (reference sequence). V lost 6 bases and J 0 bases, leaving 12 bases between the germline ends. The CDR3 runs 15 residues. CDR3 amino acids: CASSLSGHSNQPQHF. The DNA for the CDR3 is TGTGCCAGTAGCCTGTCCGGACATAGCAATCAGCCCCAGCATTTT.

The sample holds many counts of this clone. The gene calls are TRBV18 and TRBJ2-7; D gene unclear. The CDR3 loop spans 14 amino acids. CDR1 is KGHSH, CDR2 LQKENI, per germline. The V end lost 2 bases, the J end lost 0 bases, and 8 bases lay between the germline ends. CDR3 DNA: TGTGCCAGCTCACCAGGTCCGAGCTCCTACGAGCAGTACTTC. Amino acid sequence: CASSPGPSSYEQYF.

V usage is TRBV19 and J usage is TRBJ1-1, with D unclear. V dropped 3 bases and J dropped 11 bases, with 16 bases sitting between them. The length of the CDR3 is 13 residues. Germline values: CDR1 LNHDA, CDR2 SQIVND (reference sequence). The CDR3 coding sequence is TGTGCCAGTAGTATTTCGAGGGCAGCGGGTGCTTTCTTT. Protein sequence: CASSISRAAGAFF.

V is TRBV2 and J is TRBJ1-2; D remains ambiguous. With 4 bases removed from V and 5 bases from J, the gap between germline ends came to 8 bases. The germline V gene has CDR1 SNHLY and CDR2 FYNNEI. The CDR3 loop spans 12 amino acids. This CDR3 reads CASSVTVYGYTF. For the CDR3, the DNA is TGTGCCAGCAGTGTTACTGTTTATGGCTACACCTTC.

The chain carries TRBV4-2 and TRBJ1-4; weak D call: TRBD1 (5 bases). CDR3 length: 18 residues. CDR1 is LGHNA, CDR2 YNFKEQ, per germline. Trimming stripped 0 bases from V and 2 bases from J, with 16 bases between. The CDR3 is CASSQDGARGGTNEKLFF. The CDR3 DNA reads TGTGCCAGCAGCCAAGATGGTGCGCGGGGGGGGACTAATGAAAAACTGTTTTTT.

This chain connects TRBV7-8 to TRBJ1-1; 8 positions agree with TRBD1. This CDR3 spans 17 amino acids. The junction had 12 bases not matched to a gene; V was cut back by 3 bases and J by 3 bases. CDR1 is SGHVS and CDR2 is FQNEAQ in the germline V gene. In DNA form, the CDR3 reads TGTGCCAGCAGCTTTGGGACAGGTAGTGGAGATTACACTGAAGCTTTCTTT. Translation: CASSFGTGSGDYTEAFF.

V usage is TRBV27 and J usage is TRBJ2-7, with 8 bases aligning to TRBD2. With 2 bases clipped from V and 6 bases from J, the junction kept 12 bases outside the gene matches. CDR3 length equals 16 residues. The germline V gene has CDR1 MNHEY and CDR2 SMNVEV (reference sequence). CDR3 DNA sequence: TGTGCCAGCAGTTTAAACTCACCGGGGGGGACCGGCGAGCAGTACTTC. The encoded protein is CASSLNSPGGTGEQYF.

The gene calls are TRBV5-1 and TRBJ2-7; TRBD1 is a possible D gene (6 bases). This CDR3 is 13 amino acids long. The V end lost 0 bases, the J end lost 7 bases, and 11 bases lay between the germline ends. Per germline, CDR1 SGHRS and CDR2 YFSETQ. CDR3 DNA sequence: TGCGCCAGCAGCTTGGACCGGGACACTGAGCAGTACTTC. Protein: CASSLDRDTEQYF. The whole variable domain, filled in from reference TRBV5-1 and TRBJ2-7, reads KAGVTQTPRYLIKTRGQQVTLSCSPISGHRSVSWYQQTPGQGLQFLFEYFSETQRNKGNFPGRFSGRQFSNSRSEMNVSTLELGDSALYLCASSLDRDTEQYFGPGTRLTVT.

V and J are TRBV6-5 and TRBJ1-6, with D unresolved. This CDR3 is 11 amino acids long. V shed 10 bases and J shed 8 bases, with 9 bases lying between them. Germline V lookup: CDR1 MNHEY, CDR2 SVGAGI. The CDR3 coding sequence is TGTGCCACGGGGTTTGATTCACCCCTCCACTTT. It is translated as CATGFDSPLHF.

V gene TRBV12-3 or TRBV12-4 combines with J gene TRBJ2-7; possible D gene TRBD2, 5 bases. The V gene lost 6 bases and the J gene lost 0 bases, with 9 bases spanning the gap. This CDR3 has 13 residues. In DNA, the CDR3 is TGTGCCAGCAGCCCCGGGAACTCCTACGAGCAGTACTTC. It yields the protein CASSPGNSYEQYF.

This rearrangement joins TRBV5-4 to TRBJ2-7, with D maybe TRBD1 (6 bases). The CDR3 spans 13 residues. Trimming cost V 9 bases and J 2 bases, with 15 bases left between them. The germline V gene encodes CDR1 SGHNT and CDR2 YYREEE (reference sequence). The CDR3, as DNA: TGTGCCACCGGACGGGACACGGCCTACGAGCAGTACTTC. Amino acid sequence: CATGRDTAYEQYF.

This chain uses TRBV3-1 (or the pseudogene TRBV3-2) with TRBJ2-5; D is ambiguous. The CDR3 consists of 11 residues. Germline assignment: CDR1 LGHDT and CDR2 YNNKEL (reference sequence). V gave up 5 bases and J gave up 4 bases, with 5 bases separating them. The CDR3 nucleotides read TGTGCCAGCAGCATTAGAGAGACCCAGTACTTC. Protein product: CASSIRETQYF.

This clone was counted once. The chain uses TRBV4-1 and TRBJ1-2, with TRBD1 as a possible D gene (6 bases). There are 12 residues in the CDR3. V lost 4 bases and J lost 5, with 8 bases in between. Germline CDR1 is MGHRA and CDR2 is YSYEKL. CDR3 loop: CASSPGTYGYTF. The CDR3 DNA sequence: TGCGCCAGCAGCCCTGGGACATATGGCTACACCTTC.

The table lists this clone with a few counts. This chain uses TRBV5-1 with TRBJ2-2, with TRBD1 matching 8 bases. V lost 3 bases and J lost 1; bases outside the gene matches: 8. CDR1 and CDR2 from the germline V gene are SGHRS and YFSETQ. There are 17 residues in the CDR3. The CDR3 sequence is CASSYGQGARNTGELFF. CDR3 DNA: TGCGCCAGCAGCTATGGCCAGGGGGCCCGGAACACCGGGGAGCTGTTTTTT.

The chain has TRBV7-6 and TRBJ2-5; a weak D match, TRBD1 (6 bases). The germline CDR1 and CDR2 sequences are SGHVS and FNYEAQ. The ends were cut back, 4 bases at V and 5 bases at J, with 14 bases in the middle. The CDR3 is 14 residues long. The CDR3 loop is CASSSLTGSETQYF. The DNA of the CDR3 is TGTGCCAGCAGCTCTCTTACAGGGTCGGAGACCCAGTACTTC. Variable domain in full (rest from reference TRBV7-6 and TRBJ2-5): GAGVSQSPRYKVTKRGQDVALRCDPISGHVSLYWYRQALGQGPEFLTYFNYEAQQDKSGLPNDRFSAERPEGSISTLTIQRTEQRDSAMYRCASSSLTGSETQYFGPGTRLLVL.

This rearrangement joins TRBV4-1 to TRBJ2-5, with 8 bases lining up with TRBD2. Germline V lookup: CDR1 MGHRA, CDR2 YSYEKL. CDR3 length: 15 residues. With 2 bases clipped from V and 9 bases from J, the junction kept 11 bases outside the gene matches. This CDR3 reads CASSQSDSGALPQYF. As DNA, the CDR3 is TGCGCCAGCAGCCAAAGTGATAGCGGGGCCCTCCCCCAGTACTTC.

J is TRBJ2-5 and V is TRBV7-2; D may be TRBD1 (6 bases). Per the germline V gene, CDR1 is SGHTA and CDR2 is FQGNSA. CDR3 length: 13 residues. V was trimmed by 4 bases and J by 7 bases, leaving 13 bases between them. CDR3 loop: CASSSFRGGTQYF. CDR3 coding DNA: TGTGCCAGCAGCTCCTTCAGAGGGGGGACCCAGTACTTC.

The CDR3 bases are TGTGCCAGCGCTGGACTAGCGGGGACCCATCGTGCAAGCGTCCTGACTTTC. Its protein is CASAGLAGTHRASVLTF. This chain joins TRBV25-1 and TRBJ2-6; 12 nucleotides match TRBD2. Germline-derived CDR1 and CDR2 are MGHDK and SYGVNS. Germline trimming cut 8 bases from V and 12 bases from J; bases unmatched to any gene: 17. The CDR3 extends over 17 amino acids.